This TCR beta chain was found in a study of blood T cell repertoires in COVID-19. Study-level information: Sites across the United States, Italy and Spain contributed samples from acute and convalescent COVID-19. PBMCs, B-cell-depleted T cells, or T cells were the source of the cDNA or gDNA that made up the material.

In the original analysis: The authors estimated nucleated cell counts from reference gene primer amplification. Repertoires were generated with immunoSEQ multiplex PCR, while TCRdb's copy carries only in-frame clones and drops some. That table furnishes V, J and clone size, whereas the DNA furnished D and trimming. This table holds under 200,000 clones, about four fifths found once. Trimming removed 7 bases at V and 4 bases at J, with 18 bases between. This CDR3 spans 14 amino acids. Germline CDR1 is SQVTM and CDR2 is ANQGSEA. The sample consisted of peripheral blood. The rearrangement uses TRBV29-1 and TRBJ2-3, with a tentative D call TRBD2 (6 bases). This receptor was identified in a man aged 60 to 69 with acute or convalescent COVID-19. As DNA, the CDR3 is TGCAGCGCCGAGCCCCGGGAGAGGGCAGATACGCAGTATTTT. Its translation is CSAEPRERADTQYF.